The source of this TCR beta chain is a study of spatial heterogeneity in lung cancer. Points on this clonotype: Its specificity is unknown.

MiXCR, run by TCRdb on the 5' RACE reads, gives a single entry per CDR3 protein. There are approximately 7,600 distinct CDR3 sequences in the sample; around 15% occur only once, and around 10% lies in the top ten. Trimming left V 5 bases short and J 2 bases short, with 21 bases between. CDR1 and CDR2 (germline): MGHRA, YSYEKL. The CDR3 has 17 residues. Findings and caveats of the study: In tumors, expanded intratumoral alpha and beta TCR counts tracked mutation counts.

Time point: sample taken at primary tumor resection. The rearrangement links TRBV4-1 to TRBJ2-5, with unresolved D. This TCR was sampled from a female donor with early-stage non-small cell lung cancer. Material: lung tumor tissue, obtained at surgery. The CDR3 region has the DNA TGCGCCAGCAGCAATTCCGCGAGTCGCACTCGACAAGAGACCCAGTACTTC. Its translation: CASSNSASRTRQETQYF.